The 5 T cell receptor beta chains below were found in one sample sequenced in a study of technical replicates of blood from a handful of donors (dated by TCRdb to 2016 to 2017). The protocol used for the library was the immunoSEQ multiplex PCR assay. The source is immuneACCESS, and TCRdb retained only in-frame sequences with V and J called. Part of the clones is not carried over; for the studies checked, unresolved V genes explain less than half of this, and the remainder is unexplained. In this sample the table shows 55,000 to 75,000 clones, about 94% of which occur a single time. The top ten constitute about 0.4% of the sample. Sequencing input: T cells isolated from PBMCs. The receptors were gathered from a human donor in good health.

The chain links TRBV2 to TRBJ2-5; 9 bases map to TRBD1. The CDR3 length is 14 residues. V lost 5 bases and J lost 4; bases outside the gene matches: 5. Per the germline V gene, CDR1 is SNHLY and CDR2 is FYNNEI. CDR3 sequence: CASSTGQGLETQYF. The CDR3, as DNA: TGTGCCAGCAGTACGGGACAGGGTCTAGAGACCCAGTACTTC.

The chain uses TRBV29-1 and TRBJ2-1, with 7 bases fitting TRBD2. The V gene's germline CDR1 is SQVTM and CDR2 ANQGSEA. This CDR3 spans 15 amino acids. V was clipped by 1 base and J by 6 bases; unmatched bases: 9. CDR3 sequence reads: CSVEGDGRLGNEQFF. CDR3 nucleotides: TGCAGCGTTGAAGGAGACGGGAGGTTAGGCAATGAGCAGTTCTTC.

The table lists this clone with a few counts. This chain joins TRBV6-5 and TRBJ1-1, with D unclear. CDR1 is MNHEY, CDR2 SVGAGI, per germline. V shed 7 bases and J shed 1 base, with 10 bases lying between them. The CDR3 is 13 amino acids. The CDR3 DNA reads as TGTGCCAGCACCTTAACAGCGAACACTGAAGCTTTCTTT. Its translation is CASTLTANTEAFF.

This clone was seen only once. This chain joins TRBV13 and TRBJ2-3; 11 bases map to TRBD2. Germline-derived CDR1 and CDR2 are PRHDT and FYEKMQ (reference sequence). The CDR3 extends over 16 amino acids. Losses at the gene ends were 6 bases for V and 4 bases for J; bases not matched to a gene: 9. The CDR3 reads CASSPTLAGGADTQYF. The CDR3 DNA follows: TGTGCCAGCAGTCCCACCCTAGCGGGAGGAGCAGATACGCAGTATTTT.

This chain joins TRBV19 and TRBJ1-1; 10 bases are shared with TRBD1. Germline values: CDR1 LNHDA, CDR2 SQIVND (reference sequence). V gave up 5 bases and J gave up 4 bases; unmatched junction bases: 4. The CDR3 spans 14 residues. The DNA for the CDR3 is TGTGCCAGTAGTCTGACAGGGGGCCCCACTGAAGCTTTCTTT. It encodes CASSLTGGPTEAFF.